This entry lists 27 T cell receptor beta chains sequenced from one sample in a study of T cell repertoires in cytomegalovirus infection. A single record per CDR3 protein comes from TCRdb applying MiXCR to the reads. The sample carries approximately 1,000,000 distinct CDR3 sequences, roughly 31% recorded once. Their antigens are not known. Material: cultured CD8+ T cells from PBMCs, obtained from culture after CMV antigen stimulation. These receptors all stem from a human donor in good health (CMV status not recorded). Some clones in this sample may be carry-over from other donors' samples.

On this clonotype itself: It may be a read error: a sequence one base away is much more abundant. V usage is TRBV4-3 and J usage is TRBJ2-1; D unresolved. Germline CDR1 is LGHNA and CDR2 is YSLEER. The CDR3 has 11 residues. In DNA form, the CDR3 reads TGCACCAGCAGCGCGTCGACTGAGCAGTTCTTC. The encoded protein is CTSSASTEQFF.

The chain joins TRBV13 to TRBJ1-2, with D perhaps TRBD1 (6 bases). The CDR3 is 14 amino acids. Per the germline V gene, CDR1 is PRHDT and CDR2 is FYEKMQ (reference sequence). V lost 4 bases to trimming and J lost 2 bases, with 11 bases between them. In DNA form, the CDR3 reads TGTGCCAGCAGCTCGGACAGACGGAACTATGGCTACACCTTC. This encodes CASSSDRRNYGYTF.

This clonotype was seen at least ten times. The CDR3 reads CASSFDLGTELAKNIQYF. The CDR3, as DNA: TGTGCCAGCAGTTTCGACCTAGGGACAGAGCTAGCCAAAAACATTCAGTACTTC. The rearrangement links TRBV12-3 or TRBV12-4 to TRBJ2-4; 7 bases fit TRBD1. This CDR3 is 18 amino acids long. Trimming removed 3 bases from V and 0 bases from J; junction bases left unmatched: 11.

Here the CDR3 reads CASSRGQVGELQYV. The CDR3 DNA is TGTGCCAGCAGCCGGGGACAGGTAGGAGAGTTGCAGTACGTC. The rearrangement uses TRBV7-9 and TRBJ2-7; 8 nucleotides agree with TRBD1. The CDR3 length is 14 residues. The trim removed 5 bases at V and 9 bases at J, leaving 12 bases unmatched. From germline, CDR1 is SEHNR and CDR2 FQNEAQ (reference sequence).

Note on this clonotype: The junction does not match germline at one end; this may be a read error. The chain employs TRBV4-1 and TRBJ2-7; D is uncertain. The CDR3 contains 14 residues. CDR1 and CDR2 (germline): MGHRA, YSYEKL. The CDR3 sequence is CASSQDLQGPEQYF. Written as DNA, the CDR3 is TGTGCCAGCAGCCAAGATCTGCAAGGACCCGAGCAGTACTTC.

This clonotype was seen more than once but under ten times. V usage is TRBV4-3 and J usage is TRBJ1-5, with TRBD1 matching over 7 bases. The CDR3 spans 17 residues. CDR1 and CDR2 from the germline V gene are LGHNA and YSLEER. Losses at the gene ends were 3 bases for V and 1 base for J; bases not matched to a gene: 9. As DNA, the CDR3 is TGCGCCAGCAGCCAGGAAGTGACAGGGACAAGCAATCAGCCCCAGCATTTT. It translates to CASSQEVTGTSNQPQHF.

V gene TRBV7-2 combines with J gene TRBJ2-5; TRBD1 is a possible D gene (8 bases). The CDR3 sequence is 17 residues long. The germline V gene has CDR1 SGHTA and CDR2 FQGNSA. Trimming removed 1 base from V and 3 bases from J, with 18 bases in between. Written as DNA, the CDR3 is TGTGCCAGCAGCTTAGGCCCGGGGAGGGGACAGGAAGAGACCCAGTACTTC. It specifies CASSLGPGRGQEETQYF.

This clonotype was seen repeatedly, ten times or more. The chain couples TRBV27 to TRBJ2-1; perhaps D is TRBD1 or TRBD2 (5 bases each). Germline CDR1 is MNHEY and CDR2 is SMNVEV (reference sequence). Trimming pared 6 bases from V and 0 bases from J, leaving 12 bases between. CDR3 length: 15 residues. CDR3 residues: CASSLGESSYNEQFF. CDR3 nucleotides: TGTGCCAGCAGCTTGGGGGAGAGCTCCTACAATGAGCAGTTCTTC.

This chain joins TRBV4-1 and TRBJ2-3; D may be TRBD2 (6 bases). Germline V gene data show CDR1 as MGHRA and CDR2 as YSYEKL. The CDR3 sequence is 15 residues long. Between the trimmed V and J ends, which lost 1 base and 1 base, there was a span of 9 bases. The CDR3 nucleotides read TGCGCCAGCAGCCAAGTCTCTAGCGGCACAGATACGCAGTATTTT. Translated, it gives CASSQVSSGTDTQYF.

This clonotype was seen a few times. This sequence joins TRBV5-6 and TRBJ1-1; no clear D gene. The CDR3 contains 14 residues. CDR1 and CDR2 (germline): SGHDT, YYEEEE. Trimming shortened V by 0 bases and J by 4 bases, and 10 bases separated the two germline ends. In DNA form, the CDR3 reads TGTGCCAGCAGCTTGGATTCAGGAATCACTGAAGCTTTCTTT. It specifies CASSLDSGITEAFF. Looking up the rest from reference TRBV5-6 and TRBJ1-1 gives the full variable domain: DAGVTQSPTHLIKTRGQQVTLRCSPKSGHDTVSWYQQALGQGPQFIFQYYEEEERQRGNFPDRFSGHQFPNYSSELNVNALLLGDSALYLCASSLDSGITEAFFGQGTRLTVV.

The table lists this clonotype with a few counts. In DNA, the CDR3 is TGTGCCAGCAGCTTAAATCGGGACAGCAACTATGGCTACACCTTC. Residues: CASSLNRDSNYGYTF. The gene calls are TRBV7-2 and TRBJ1-2, with 7 bases aligning to TRBD1. Trimming cost V 2 bases and J 2 bases; bases outside gene matches: 5. Per the germline V gene, CDR1 is SGHTA and CDR2 is FQGNSA. This CDR3 is built from 15 residues.

This clonotype was recorded a few times. The chain employs TRBV6-5 and TRBJ2-1; TRBD2 matches 8 bases. Per the germline V gene, CDR1 is MNHEY and CDR2 is SVGAGI. The CDR3 contains 18 residues. V dropped 2 bases and J dropped 0; count of bases not matched to a gene: 9. This chain's CDR3 is CASSYGGSGGSSYNEQFF. For the CDR3, the DNA is TGTGCCAGCAGTTACGGGGGCAGCGGGGGTAGCTCCTACAATGAGCAGTTCTTC.

On this clonotype: Germline is not matched at one junction end, which may reflect a read error. V usage is TRBV19 and J usage is TRBJ2-1; TRBD2 matches at 9 bases. Germline V gene data show CDR1 as LNHDA and CDR2 as SQIVND (reference sequence). CDR3 length: 15 residues. The CDR3 DNA is TGTACCAGTAGTATGGGGCGGGGGGGCCCCAATGAGCAGTTCTTC. It translates to CTSSMGRGGPNEQFF.

This clonotype was seen a few times. The chain has TRBV27 and TRBJ1-4, with 7 positions matching TRBD1. Germline values: CDR1 MNHEY, CDR2 SMNVEV (reference sequence). V lost 4 bases, J lost 5 bases, and 7 bases stayed unmatched. The CDR3 sequence is 15 residues long. The CDR3 coding sequence is TGTGCCAGCAGTTCAGCAGGGGGATCGAATGAAAAACTGTTTTTT. This codes for CASSSAGGSNEKLFF.

The gene calls are TRBV27 and TRBJ2-7; possible D gene TRBD2, 6 bases. Trimming cost V 4 bases and J 0 bases, with 13 bases left between them. The CDR3 spans 15 residues. CDR1 is MNHEY and CDR2 is SMNVEV in the germline V gene (reference sequence). The CDR3 nucleotides are TGTGCCAGCAGTTCTATAGCGGCTAGCTCCTACGAGCAGTACTTC. It is translated as CASSSIAASSYEQYF.

The genes are TRBV5-1 and TRBJ1-1; D remains unclear. With 1 base removed from V and 3 bases from J, the gap between germline ends came to 16 bases. CDR3 size: 16 residues. Germline V lookup: CDR1 SGHRS, CDR2 YFSETQ. The CDR3 sequence is CASSLRSGSSDTEAFF. DNA for the CDR3: TGCGCCAGCAGCTTGCGATCCGGGTCCTCTGACACTGAAGCTTTCTTT. The full variable domain, rest sourced from reference TRBV5-1 and TRBJ1-1, is KAGVTQTPRYLIKTRGQQVTLSCSPISGHRSVSWYQQTPGQGLQFLFEYFSETQRNKGNFPGRFSGRQFSNSRSEMNVSTLELGDSALYLCASSLRSGSSDTEAFFGQGTRLTVV.

Many counts were recorded for this clonotype. The CDR3 DNA reads TGTGCCAGCAGATTGGGGTACCAAGAGACCCAGTACTTC. It specifies CASRLGYQETQYF. The J gene is TRBJ2-5, the V gene TRBV12-3 or TRBV12-4, with D unresolved. V lost 6 bases and J lost 0, with 8 bases in between. The CDR3 covers 13 residues.

The chain carries TRBV12-3 or TRBV12-4 and TRBJ2-5, with a possible D match to TRBD1 (5 bases). Trimming stripped 5 bases from V and 4 bases from J, with 14 bases between. This CDR3 is built from 14 residues. The chain's CDR3 is CASSEKGIRETQYF. In nucleotides, the CDR3 is TGTGCCAGCAGTGAGAAGGGGATCCGAGAGACCCAGTACTTC.

The CDR3 DNA reads as TGTGCCAGCAGCCCCGAGGCCATTTACGAGCAGTACTTC. Amino acids: CASSPEAIYEQYF. This chain links TRBV7-8 with TRBJ2-7; D is undetermined. CDR1 is SGHVS and CDR2 is FQNEAQ in the germline V gene. CDR3 size: 13 residues. Trimming shortened V by 5 bases and J by 4 bases, and 12 bases separated the two germline ends. Full variable domain (missing parts from reference TRBV7-8 and TRBJ2-7): GAGVSQSPRYKVAKRGQDVALRCDPISGHVSLFWYQQALGQGPEFLTYFQNEAQLDKSGLPSDRFFAERPEGSVSTLKIQRTQQEDSAVYLCASSPEAIYEQYFGPGTRLTVT.

This clonotype was observed once. The chain uses TRBV15 and TRBJ2-1; D tentatively fits TRBD1 or TRBD2 (5 bases each). Germline loops: CDR1 LNHNV, CDR2 YYDKDF (reference sequence). There are 16 residues in the CDR3. V lost 0 bases and J 4 bases, leaving 13 bases between the germline ends. This chain's CDR3 is CATSRERPGRYNEQFF. In DNA, the CDR3 is TGTGCCACCAGCAGAGAGAGACCGGGACGATACAATGAGCAGTTCTTC.

This chain connects TRBV2 to TRBJ2-7; D is ambiguous. The length of the CDR3 is 12 residues. V was pared by 4 bases and J by 6 bases, with 10 bases between. The germline V gene has CDR1 SNHLY and CDR2 FYNNEI. The CDR3 DNA is TGTGCCAGCAGTGTTCAAGGTCTCGAGCAGTACGTC. The encoded protein is CASSVQGLEQYV.

A note on this clonotype: The junction departs from germline at one end; a sequencing error may be responsible. The chain recombines TRBV7-9 with TRBJ1-3; D unresolved. This CDR3 has 15 residues. Germline loops: CDR1 SEHNR, CDR2 FQNEAQ (reference sequence). CDR3 protein: CAISFFSNSGNTIYF. In nucleotides, the CDR3 is TGTGCCATCAGCTTTTTCAGCAACTCTGGAAACACCATATATTTT.

This clonotype was picked up many times. The V call is TRBV6-1, the J call TRBJ1-2, with D tentatively TRBD1 (5 bases). Trimming pared 3 bases from V and 4 bases from J, leaving 15 bases between. The CDR3 extends over 15 amino acids. Germline CDR1 and CDR2: MNHNS and SASEGT. The chain's CDR3 is CASSELGQGPYGYTF. In nucleotides, the CDR3 is TGTGCCAGCAGTGAGCTTGGCCAGGGACCCTATGGCTACACCTTC.

V and J are TRBV7-6 and TRBJ1-3, with a possible D match to TRBD1 (5 bases). This CDR3 is 16 amino acids long. V lost 5 bases and J lost 3, with 17 bases in between. The V gene's germline CDR1 is SGHVS and CDR2 FNYEAQ. In DNA, the CDR3 is TGTGCCAGCAGCCCTACGGGGCAGAGATTTGGAAACACCATATATTTT. It specifies CASSPTGQRFGNTIYF.

This clonotype was seen a few times. The rearrangement uses TRBV24-1 and TRBJ2-7; a weak D match, TRBD1 (6 bases). The CDR3 totals 15 residues. V lost 3 bases and J 5 bases, leaving 16 bases between the germline ends. Germline V gives CDR1 KGHDR, CDR2 SFDVKD. The CDR3 sequence is CATSDADRPLHEQYF. The CDR3 nucleotides read TGTGCCACCAGTGATGCCGACAGGCCACTACACGAGCAGTACTTC.

This clonotype showed up just a few times. J is TRBJ2-7 and V is TRBV6-2 or TRBV6-3, with 10 bases lining up with TRBD2. The V gene's germline CDR1 is MNHEY and CDR2 SVGEGT. The CDR3 loop spans 15 amino acids. Unmatched junction bases numbered 7, after V lost 6 bases and J lost 2 bases. The CDR3: CASSPRTSGPYEQYF. The CDR3 nucleotides read TGTGCCAGCAGCCCTCGGACTAGCGGACCCTACGAGCAGTACTTC.

The chain combines TRBV6-5 with TRBJ1-1; D perhaps matches TRBD1 (5 bases). The CDR3 consists of 14 residues. Germline CDR1 and CDR2: MNHEY and SVGAGI. Trimming left V 2 bases short and J 3 bases short, with 10 bases between. This CDR3 is CASSYDQGYTEAFF. CDR3 in DNA: TGTGCCAGCAGTTACGACCAGGGATACACTGAAGCTTTCTTT.